The source of this T cell receptor beta chain is a study of blood T cell repertoires in COVID-19 (TCRdb year 2020). For the study in its entirety: Samples from collaborators originated in the United States, Italy and Spain and spanned both the acute and convalescent phases of COVID-19. The prospective study material was composed of cDNA or gDNA derived from T cells, B-cell-depleted T cells, or PBMCs. The dataset comprised deeply sampled blood TCRbeta repertoires from subjects exposed to, actively infected with, or recovered from COVID-19. A freely available public database, intended as a resource for researchers studying the immune response to SARS-CoV-2, is where the repertoires were released. Samples came from the ongoing ImmuneRACE study (first 160 participants) plus 1,254 subjects from 6 global collaborators. A de-identified subject ID, COVID-19 status, age in years and sex were almost always included in the sample metadata. HLA class I and class II types, where available, came from metadata supplied by the sample provider rather than from assay-based typing. The investigation overall reported the following: How much clinical and demographic metadata was included differed by source and by participant, and the metadata was provided uncurated.

Enrolling through a virtual design, the prospective study's participants ranged in age from roughly 18 to 90 years and lived across around 25 United States geographic areas. In the prospective study, participants were assigned to cohorts based on the clinical history participants reported in a screening survey and a study questionnaire. For ImmuneRACE Cohort 3, a participant was defined as recovered based on two consecutive negative NP/OP PCR tests, clearance by a healthcare professional, or resolution of symptoms. Each participant in the prospective study had whole blood, serum and a nasopharyngeal or oropharyngeal swab collected by mobile phlebotomists. Prospective study participants could optionally give additional blood draws and questionnaires over a roughly two-month period. Prospective study blood samples were shipped either frozen or at room temperature before DNA extraction. Of note for this clone: There is no known antigen for this receptor. Within one base of it there is no much larger clone, and no base qualities were kept.

TCRbeta CDR3 regions were amplified from genomic DNA by means of the immunoSEQ Assay, a bias-controlled multiplex PCR. The paper's data handling went like this. Nucleated cell counts per sample were estimated from amplification of reference gene primers within the assay. To quantify the absolute abundance of each unique TCRbeta CDR3 rearrangement, sequence reads were collapsed and filtered. Productive Simpson clonality was computed per sample as the square root of Simpson's diversity index over productive rearrangements. The table comes from immuneACCESS by way of TCRdb, which keeps in-frame sequences with V and J called. Part of the clones is missing from these tables; in studies checked, under half for an unresolved V gene and the rest for unknown reasons. From that table come the V and J calls and clone size; the DNA was used to work out D and trimming. The sample has approximately 200,000 clones on record, roughly 87% of them singletons. More than 2% of the sample comes from the top ten.

This sequence originates from a woman aged 25 to 39 who had recovered from COVID-19. Sequencing was performed on PBMCs or T cells enriched from blood (not recorded which).

For the CDR3, the sequence is CAWKGFYGYTF. The DNA sequence follows: TGTGCCTGGAAGGGGTTCTATGGCTACACCTTC. The chain links TRBV30 with TRBJ1-2; the D gene is possibly TRBD1, with 5 bases matching. Trimming costs V 4 bases and J 4 bases, and their ends lie 7 bases apart. CDR1 and CDR2 are read off the germline V gene (reference sequence) as GTSNPN and SVGIG. The CDR3 sequence holds 11 residues, the cysteine and phenylalanine included. Only the CDR3 DNA stays, 33 bases, in frame from base 1.